This passage covers 10 T cell receptor beta chains from one sample sequenced in a study of blood T cell repertoires in COVID-19. TCRdb's table, derived via immunoSEQ multiplex PCR, lists solely in-frame clones and lacks some. Here the sample spans about 160,000 clones, 82% being singletons. The material sequenced was peripheral blood. Every receptor here comes from a woman aged 35 to 49 with COVID-19, enrolled during active disease.

This chain connects TRBV7-6 to TRBJ2-2, with TRBD2 matching 8 bases. J lost 3 bases, V lost 4 bases, and 4 bases had no gene match. This CDR3 spans 15 amino acids. CDR1 and CDR2 from the germline V gene are SGHVS and FNYEAQ. The CDR3 DNA follows: TGTGCCAGCAGCTCGGGGGGGCCGTACACCGGGGAGCTGTTTTTT. Encoded protein: CASSSGGPYTGELFF. Complete variable domain (other parts from reference TRBV7-6 and TRBJ2-2): GAGVSQSPRYKVTKRGQDVALRCDPISGHVSLYWYRQALGQGPEFLTYFNYEAQQDKSGLPNDRFSAERPEGSISTLTIQRTEQRDSAMYRCASSSGGPYTGELFFGEGSRLTVL.

This clone has just a few counts. This chain connects TRBV11-2 to TRBJ2-1; D might be TRBD1 (6 bases). The germline V and J ends were trimmed by 1 base and 8 bases, with 12 bases remaining between them. The length of the CDR3 is 14 residues. Germline CDR1 and CDR2: SGHAT and FQNNGV. The CDR3 DNA reads TGTGCCAGCAGCTTAGGACAGGATGCCGATGAGCAGTTCTTC. Translated: CASSLGQDADEQFF.

The chain recombines TRBV7-8 with TRBJ1-1; D unclear. V dropped 7 bases and J dropped 6 bases, with 15 bases sitting between them. The CDR3 consists of 13 residues. Germline V gene sequence: CDR1 SGHVS, CDR2 FQNEAQ. In DNA form, the CDR3 reads TGTGCCAGCATCGGCGGGATGGGTGCTGAAGCTTTCTTT. Translating gives CASIGGMGAEAFF.

This chain connects TRBV5-5 to TRBJ2-1; no reliable D call. Germline-derived CDR1 and CDR2 are SGHKS and YYEKEE (reference sequence). This CDR3 is 11 amino acids long. Trimming left V 4 bases short and J 15 bases short, with 14 bases between. CDR3 loop: CASSAELRRFF. In DNA form, the CDR3 reads TGTGCCAGCAGCGCCGAGCTAAGAAGGTTCTTC.

The chain is built from TRBV12-3 or TRBV12-4 and TRBJ1-1; maybe TRBD1 (6 bases). The ends were cut back, 1 base at V and 3 bases at J, with 6 bases in the middle. The CDR3 covers 13 residues. The CDR3 DNA reads as TGTGCCAGCAGTTTAGACAGGGACACTGAAGCTTTCTTT. Encoded protein: CASSLDRDTEAFF.

This clone was counted a single time. The chain couples TRBV19 to TRBJ2-6; D gene uncertain. The CDR3 spans 16 residues. The germline V gene encodes CDR1 LNHDA and CDR2 SQIVND (reference sequence). Between the trimmed V and J ends, which lost 8 bases and 0 bases, there was a span of 14 bases. The CDR3 loop reads CASLAGHSSGANVLTF. CDR3 DNA sequence: TGTGCCAGTCTTGCAGGCCATTCCTCTGGGGCCAACGTCCTGACTTTC.

The chain uses TRBV6-2 or TRBV6-3 and TRBJ2-5, with a tentative D call TRBD2 (5 bases). The V gene's germline CDR1 is MNHEY and CDR2 SVGEGT. The CDR3 loop spans 16 amino acids. Deletions cut 5 bases from V and 2 bases from J, with 18 bases between. The DNA of the CDR3 is TGTGCCAGCAGTCTCGGACTTCGAGGCCGTCAAGAGACCCAGTACTTC. Translation gives CASSLGLRGRQETQYF.

The gene calls are TRBV25-1 and TRBJ2-5; D might be TRBD1 (5 bases). The germline V gene has CDR1 MGHDK and CDR2 SYGVNS. The ends were cut back, 2 bases at V and 7 bases at J, with 8 bases in the middle. This CDR3 spans 12 amino acids. CDR3 loop: CASSEQGTTQYF. CDR3 nucleotides: TGTGCCAGCAGTGAACAGGGTACGACCCAGTACTTC. Combining the CDR3 with reference TRBV25-1 and TRBJ2-5 gives the whole variable domain EADIYQTPRYLVIGTGKKITLECSQTMGHDKMYWYQQDPGMELHLIHYSYGVNSTEKGDLSSESTVSRIRTEHFPLTLESARPSHTSQYLCASSEQGTTQYFGPGTRLLVL.

In this sample, this clone turned up a few times. This chain connects TRBV2 to TRBJ2-3; weak D call: TRBD2 (5 bases). Germline CDR1 SNHLY, CDR2 FYNNEI. This CDR3 comprises 16 residues. The ends were cut back, 0 bases at V and 0 bases at J, with 10 bases in the middle. CDR3 nucleotide sequence: TGTGCCAGCAGTGAAGCGGGCGGGTCTAGCACAGATACGCAGTATTTT. Translating it yields CASSEAGGSSTDTQYF.

The chain uses TRBV11-3 and TRBJ2-2; D may be TRBD2 (6 bases). Trimming removed 4 bases at V and 3 bases at J, with 9 bases between. Germline V CDR1 and CDR2: SGHNT, YENEEA. This CDR3 is 14 amino acids long. The CDR3 here is CASSSDYYTGELFF. CDR3 bases: TGTGCCAGCAGCTCGGACTATTACACCGGGGAGCTGTTTTTT.